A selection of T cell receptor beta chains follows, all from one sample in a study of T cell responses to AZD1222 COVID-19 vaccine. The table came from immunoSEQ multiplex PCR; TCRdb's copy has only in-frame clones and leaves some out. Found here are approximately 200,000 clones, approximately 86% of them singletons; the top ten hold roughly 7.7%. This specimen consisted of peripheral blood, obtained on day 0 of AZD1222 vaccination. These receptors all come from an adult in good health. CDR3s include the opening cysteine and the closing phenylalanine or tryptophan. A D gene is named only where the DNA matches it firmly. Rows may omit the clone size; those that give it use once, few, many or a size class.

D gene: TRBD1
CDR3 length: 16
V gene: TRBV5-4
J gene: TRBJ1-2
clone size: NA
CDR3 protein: CASSQKNRDRAYGYTF
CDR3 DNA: TGTGCCAGCAGCCAGAAAAATCGGGACAGGGCCTATGGCTACACCTTC

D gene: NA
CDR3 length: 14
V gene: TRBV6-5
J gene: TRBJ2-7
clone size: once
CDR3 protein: CASRQGLPSYEQYF
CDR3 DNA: TGTGCCAGCAGGCAGGGACTGCCTTCCTACGAGCAGTACTTC

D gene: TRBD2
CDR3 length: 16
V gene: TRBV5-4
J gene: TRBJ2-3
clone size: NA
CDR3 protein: CASSPRTSGVTDTQYF
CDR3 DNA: TGTGCCAGCAGCCCAAGGACTAGCGGGGTCACAGATACGCAGTATTTT

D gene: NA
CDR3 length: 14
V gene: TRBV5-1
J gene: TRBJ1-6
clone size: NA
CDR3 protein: CASSLGQYNSPLHF
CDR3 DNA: TGCGCCAGCAGCTTGGGACAGTATAATTCACCCCTCCACTTT

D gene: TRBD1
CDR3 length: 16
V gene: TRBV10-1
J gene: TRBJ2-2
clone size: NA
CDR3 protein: CATGTGDPSNTGELFF
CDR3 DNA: TGCGCCACCGGGACAGGGGATCCTTCGAACACCGGGGAGCTGTTTTTT

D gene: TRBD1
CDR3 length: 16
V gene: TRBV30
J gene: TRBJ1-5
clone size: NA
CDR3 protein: CAWSPETGRSNQPQHF
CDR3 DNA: TGTGCCTGGAGTCCCGAGACAGGGCGGAGCAATCAGCCCCAGCATTTT

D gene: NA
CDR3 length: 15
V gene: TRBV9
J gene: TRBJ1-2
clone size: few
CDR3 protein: CASSVGSDSLYGYTF
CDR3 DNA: TGTGCCAGCAGCGTGGGGAGTGACAGCCTCTATGGCTACACCTTC

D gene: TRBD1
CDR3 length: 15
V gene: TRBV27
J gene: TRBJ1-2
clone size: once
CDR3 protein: CASSLSTGGAYGYTF
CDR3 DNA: TGTGCCAGCAGTTTATCGACAGGGGGAGCCTATGGCTACACCTTC

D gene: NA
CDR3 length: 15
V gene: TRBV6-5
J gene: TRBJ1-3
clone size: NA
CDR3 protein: CASSRDLVSGNTIYF
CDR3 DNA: TGTGCCAGCAGTAGGGACCTCGTCTCTGGAAACACCATATATTTT

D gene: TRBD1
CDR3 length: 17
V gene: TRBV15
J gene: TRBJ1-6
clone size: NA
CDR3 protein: CATSRDRGQGLDSPLHF
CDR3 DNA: TGTGCCACCAGCAGAGATCGGGGACAGGGGTTGGATTCACCCCTCCACTTT

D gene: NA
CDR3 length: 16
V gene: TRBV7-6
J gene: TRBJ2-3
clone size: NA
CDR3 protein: CASSFTNRPSTDTQYF
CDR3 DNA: TGTGCCAGCAGTTTTACTAACCGCCCTAGCACAGATACGCAGTATTTT

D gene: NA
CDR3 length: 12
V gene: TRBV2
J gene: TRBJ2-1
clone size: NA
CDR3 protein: CASRGAFHEQFF
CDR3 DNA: TGTGCCAGCAGGGGGGCTTTTCATGAGCAGTTCTTC

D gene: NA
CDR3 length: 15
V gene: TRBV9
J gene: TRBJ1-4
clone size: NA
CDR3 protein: CASSGGLATNEKLFF
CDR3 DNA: TGTGCCAGCAGCGGGGGGCTTGCAACTAATGAAAAACTGTTTTTT

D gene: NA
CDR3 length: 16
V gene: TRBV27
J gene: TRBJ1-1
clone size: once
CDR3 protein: CASSFLQGKMNTEAFF
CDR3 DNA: TGTGCCAGCAGTTTCCTACAGGGTAAGATGAACACTGAAGCTTTCTTT

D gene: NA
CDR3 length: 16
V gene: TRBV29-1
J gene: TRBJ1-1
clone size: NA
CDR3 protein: CSVESVGTNFSSEAFF
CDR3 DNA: TGCAGCGTTGAGTCGGTCGGGACAAACTTTTCTTCTGAAGCTTTCTTT

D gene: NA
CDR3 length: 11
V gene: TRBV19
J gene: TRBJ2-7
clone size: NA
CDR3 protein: CASSTGDEQYF
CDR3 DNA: TGTGCCAGTAGTACGGGCGACGAGCAGTACTTC

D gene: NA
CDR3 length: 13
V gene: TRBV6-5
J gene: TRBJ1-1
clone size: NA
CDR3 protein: CASTHWGNTEAFF
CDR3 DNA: TGTGCCAGCACCCACTGGGGGAACACTGAAGCTTTCTTT

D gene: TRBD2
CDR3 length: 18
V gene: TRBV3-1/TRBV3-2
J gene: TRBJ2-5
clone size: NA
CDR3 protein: CASSQGISGGTTGETQYF
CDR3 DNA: TGTGCCAGCAGCCAAGGTATTAGCGGGGGGACCACGGGGGAGACCCAGTACTTC

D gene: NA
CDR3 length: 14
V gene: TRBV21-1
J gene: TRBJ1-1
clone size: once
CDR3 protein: CASSKGSWNTEAFF
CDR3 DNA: TGTGCCAGCAGCAAAGGGAGCTGGAACACTGAAGCTTTCTTT

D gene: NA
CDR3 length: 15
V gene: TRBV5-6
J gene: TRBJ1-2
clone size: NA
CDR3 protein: CASSLDGREVKGYTF
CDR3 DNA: TGTGCCAGCAGCTTGGATGGCAGGGAAGTTAAGGGCTACACCTTC

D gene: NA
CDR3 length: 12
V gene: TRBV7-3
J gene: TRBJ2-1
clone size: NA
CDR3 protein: CASSSNYNEQFF
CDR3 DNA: TGTGCCAGCAGCTCGAACTACAATGAGCAGTTCTTC

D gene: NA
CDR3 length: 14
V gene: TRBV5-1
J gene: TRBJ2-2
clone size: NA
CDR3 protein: CASSLVGLTGELFF
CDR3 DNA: TGCGCCAGCAGCTTAGTGGGCTTAACCGGGGAGCTGTTTTTT

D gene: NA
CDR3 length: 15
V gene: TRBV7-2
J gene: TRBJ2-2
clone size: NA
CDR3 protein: CASSLGGPNTGELFF
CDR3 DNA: TGTGCCAGCAGCTTAGGGGGGCCGAACACCGGGGAGCTGTTTTTT

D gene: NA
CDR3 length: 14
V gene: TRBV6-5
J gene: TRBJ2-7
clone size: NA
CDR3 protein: CASRTTASSYEQYF
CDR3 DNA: TGTGCCAGCAGAACGACAGCCAGCTCCTACGAGCAGTACTTC

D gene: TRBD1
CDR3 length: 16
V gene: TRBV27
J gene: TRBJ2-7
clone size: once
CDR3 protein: CASPETGEEGSYEQYF
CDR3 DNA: TGTGCCAGCCCTGAGACAGGGGAAGAAGGGTCCTACGAGCAGTACTTC